These 8 T cell receptor beta chains were sequenced from one sample in a study of blood T cell repertoires in COVID-19. Method: immunoSEQ multiplex PCR; TCRdb's copy keeps in-frame clones and lacks some. The table lists some 170,000 clones, about 90% of them singletons. Material for sequencing was PBMCs or T cells enriched from blood (not recorded which). The source of these receptors is a human donor with acute COVID-19. The donor label of this sample is uncertain.

The chain uses TRBV25-1 and TRBJ1-2; D call uncertain. Trimming stripped 1 base from V and 4 bases from J, with 10 bases between. The CDR3 totals 14 residues. Germline CDR1 is MGHDK and CDR2 is SYGVNS. CDR3 nucleotide sequence: TGTGCCAGCAGTGAATCCCAAACAGTCTATGGCTACACCTTC. Translated: CASSESQTVYGYTF.

This clone was recorded once. The chain uses TRBV7-2 and TRBJ1-2, with 7 bases lining up with TRBD1. This CDR3 spans 16 amino acids. The V gene end was trimmed by 2 bases and the J gene end by 2 bases; junction bases not matched to a gene: 8. Germline V gene lookup returns CDR1 SGHTA and CDR2 FQGNSA. In nucleotides, the CDR3 is TGTGCCAGCAGCTTATCTCCTGTGACAGGGAACTATGGCTACACCTTC. Residues: CASSLSPVTGNYGYTF.

J is TRBJ2-5 and V is TRBV18; a possible D gene is TRBD1 (5 bases). Germline values: CDR1 KGHSH, CDR2 LQKENI. With 2 bases removed from V and 5 bases from J, the gap between germline ends came to 9 bases. This CDR3 comprises 13 residues. The CDR3 region is CASSPVQAETQYF. Here the CDR3 DNA reads TGTGCCAGCTCACCAGTACAGGCTGAGACCCAGTACTTC.

This sequence joins TRBV19 and TRBJ2-2; no clear D. CDR1 is LNHDA and CDR2 is SQIVND in the germline V gene (reference sequence). V was shortened by 7 bases and J by 7 bases, with 10 bases between the two germline ends. The CDR3 consists of 12 residues. CDR3 region: CASKGEDGELFF. The CDR3 nucleotides are TGTGCCAGTAAAGGCGAGGACGGGGAGCTGTTTTTT.

The V gene is TRBV30, the J gene TRBJ1-2, with a possible D match to TRBD1 (5 bases). Germline V CDR1 and CDR2: GTSNPN, SVGIG (reference sequence). CDR3 length equals 13 residues. V was trimmed by 8 bases and J by 2 bases, leaving 15 bases between them. The CDR3: CAGPGGGNYGYTF. The CDR3 DNA is TGTGCCGGCCCCGGGGGGGGAAACTATGGCTACACCTTC.

The chain recombines TRBV4-3 with TRBJ2-1, with 9 bases identical to TRBD2. Germline V gene lookup returns CDR1 LGHNA and CDR2 YSLEER. The V segment lost 0 bases and the J segment 8 bases; nucleotides outside the gene matches: 14. The CDR3 runs to 18 residues. The CDR3 region is CASSQDLPGAGGGDEQFF. In nucleotides, the CDR3 is TGCGCCAGCAGCCAAGATCTCCCAGGAGCGGGGGGTGGGGATGAGCAGTTCTTC.

This clone came up once. J is TRBJ2-7 and V is TRBV24-1; 10 bases match TRBD1. Germline values: CDR1 KGHDR, CDR2 SFDVKD. The CDR3 extends over 16 amino acids. J lost 3 bases, V lost 3 bases, and 7 bases had no gene match. In nucleotides, the CDR3 is TGTGCCACCAGTGATGCCCCGGGACAGGGGTTCTACGAGCAGTACTTC. This sequence encodes CATSDAPGQGFYEQYF.

The chain employs TRBV2 and TRBJ2-5, with TRBD2 as a possible D gene (7 bases). V lost 7 bases to trimming and J lost 4 bases, with 16 bases between them. CDR3 size: 14 residues. The germline V gene encodes CDR1 SNHLY and CDR2 FYNNEI. The CDR3 protein is CASNPGGLGETQYF. The DNA of the CDR3 is TGTGCCAGCAACCCCGGGGGGCTGGGAGAGACCCAGTACTTC.